The entry below gives a single T cell receptor beta chain sequence along with its context. CDR1 is KGHSH, CDR2 LQKENI, per germline. There are 17 residues in the CDR3. V dropped 2 bases and J dropped 2; count of bases not matched to a gene: 5. This specimen belongs to a study of blood T cell repertoires in COVID-19. Looking at the study overall: T cells, B-cell-depleted T cells, or PBMCs provided the cDNA or gDNA that served as material.

Under the authors' procedure: Amplifying reference gene primers gave estimates of nucleated cell counts. Profiling relied on immunoSEQ multiplex PCR, and the TCRdb table lists in-frame clones only, not all of them. Clone size and V and J calls were adopted from that table, with D and trimming inferred from the DNA. The table shows roughly 49,000 clones, with roughly 84% occurring only once. Material for sequencing was peripheral blood. The rearrangement joins TRBV18 to TRBJ2-2, with TRBD2 matching over 10 bases. The sequence derives from a man aged 50-60 years with acute or convalescent COVID-19. The CDR3 sequence is CASSPRTSGHNTGELFF. DNA for the CDR3: TGTGCCAGCTCACCAAGGACTAGCGGACATAACACCGGGGAGCTGTTTTTT.